These 9 T cell receptor beta chains were sequenced from one sample in a study of glioma-infiltrating T cells. Amplification of TCR alpha and beta CDR3 regions from RNA used iRepertoire nested multiplex PCR. MiXCR was run by TCRdb on the multiplex PCR reads, yielding one entry per CDR3 protein. The sample lists around 130,000 distinct CDR3 sequences, 24% seen once, with roughly a quarter in the top ten. What was sequenced was glioma tissue, nonneoplastic brain tissue, or PBMCs (not recorded which). All receptors derive from a human donor with low-grade glioma or glioblastoma, undergoing nonglioma brain surgery, or in good health (not recorded which).

The chain has TRBV7-2 and TRBJ2-1, with 8 bases aligning to TRBD2. Trimming at V came to 2 bases and at J to 8 bases, leaving 5 bases not matched to a gene. The CDR3 is made up of 14 amino acids. The germline CDR1 and CDR2 sequences are SGHTA and FQGNSA. The CDR3 DNA reads TGTGCCAGCAGCTTAATCGGGGGGGCCGATGAGCAGTTCTTC. Residues: CASSLIGGADEQFF.

The chain has TRBV9 and TRBJ2-1; 7 bases map to TRBD1. The DNA end favors TRBJ2-7, so the J call may be wrong. There are 15 residues in the CDR3. CDR1 is SGDLS, CDR2 YYNGEE, per germline. The CDR3 sequence: CASSTRDSVYNEQYV. The DNA of the CDR3 is TGTGCCAGCAGCACCCGGGACAGCGTCTACAATGAGCAGTACGTC.

V and J are TRBV24-1 and TRBJ2-3; 7 bases line up with TRBD2. CDR3 length equals 14 residues. V lost 3 bases and J lost 7; bases outside the gene matches: 6. Germline V CDR1 and CDR2: KGHDR, SFDVKD. CDR3 residues: CATSDPTGGNTQYF. The DNA of the CDR3 is TGTGCCACCAGTGATCCGACGGGGGGAAATACGCAGTATTTT.

V gene TRBV29-1 combines with J gene TRBJ1-3, with D hard to call. The V gene lost 8 bases and the J gene lost 4 bases, with 6 bases spanning the gap. Germline CDR1 reads SQVTM; CDR2 reads ANQGSEA. The CDR3 extends over 10 amino acids. The CDR3 region is CSPRGNTIYF. The CDR3 nucleotides read TGCAGCCCCAGGGGAAACACCATATATTTT.

This clonotype was observed a handful of times. The chain carries TRBV24-1 and TRBJ2-4; TRBD1 matches 10 bases. The CDR3 runs 17 residues. Germline CDR1 and CDR2: KGHDR and SFDVKD. J lost 2 bases, V lost 4 bases, and 7 bases had no gene match. CDR3 amino acids: CATSDPRTGGTKNIQYF. The CDR3 nucleotides are TGTGCCACCAGTGACCCTAGGACAGGGGGAACCAAAAACATTCAGTACTTC.

The sample holds a few counts of this clonotype. The rearrangement joins TRBV7-9 to TRBJ1-6; 7 nucleotides match TRBD1. V gave up 1 base and J gave up 10 bases; unmatched junction bases: 7. Germline CDR1 is SEHNR and CDR2 is FQNEAQ (reference sequence). The CDR3 is made up of 15 amino acids. CDR3 sequence: CASSLDDRAKSPLHF. The CDR3 coding sequence is TGTGCCAGCAGCTTAGATGACAGGGCCAAGTCACCCCTCCACTTT.

The gene calls are TRBV7-9 and TRBJ2-7; 10 bases are a match to TRBD1. Losses at the gene ends were 7 bases for V and 3 bases for J; bases not matched to a gene: 9. This CDR3 contains 15 residues. CDR1 is SEHNR, CDR2 FQNEAQ, per germline (reference sequence). The CDR3 here is CASKITGQGNYEQYV. In DNA form, the CDR3 reads TGTGCCAGCAAGATCACGGGACAGGGGAACTACGAGCAGTACGTC.

V gene TRBV18 combines with J gene TRBJ2-7; D is perhaps TRBD2 (6 bases). CDR3 length: 13 amino acids. Germline V gene sequence: CDR1 KGHSH, CDR2 LQKENI. V shed 5 bases and J shed 7 bases, with 15 bases lying between them. DNA for the CDR3: TGTGCCAGCTCAGTTCGGGAGTCGGGAGAGCAGTACGTC. Translated: CASSVRESGEQYV.

This clonotype was recorded at least ten times. The genes are TRBV6-2 or TRBV6-3 and TRBJ2-1; 9 nucleotides agree with TRBD2. The V gene's germline CDR1 is MNHEY and CDR2 SVGEGT. Trimming cost V 2 bases and J 7 bases; bases outside gene matches: 6. This CDR3 has 15 residues. CDR3 region: CASSYPGGGENEQFF. The CDR3 bases are TGTGCCAGCAGTTACCCGGGCGGGGGGGAGAATGAGCAGTTCTTC.